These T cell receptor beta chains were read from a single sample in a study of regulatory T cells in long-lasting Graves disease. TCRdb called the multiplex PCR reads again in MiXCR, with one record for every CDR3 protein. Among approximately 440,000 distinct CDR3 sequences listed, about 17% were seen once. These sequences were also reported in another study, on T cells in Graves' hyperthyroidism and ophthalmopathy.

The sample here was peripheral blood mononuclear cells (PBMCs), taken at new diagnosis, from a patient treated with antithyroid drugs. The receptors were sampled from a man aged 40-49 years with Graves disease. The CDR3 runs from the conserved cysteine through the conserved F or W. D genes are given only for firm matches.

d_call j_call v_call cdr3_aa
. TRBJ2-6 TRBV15 CATSSGRANVLTF
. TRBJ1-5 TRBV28 CASSTQQGLSQPQHF
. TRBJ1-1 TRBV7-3 CASSFDPGLGAFF
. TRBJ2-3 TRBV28 CASSWLAGADTQYF
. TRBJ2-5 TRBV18 CASSPRGEGLVTQYF
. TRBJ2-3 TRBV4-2 CASSQEASTDTQYF
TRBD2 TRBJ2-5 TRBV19 CATRQAGETQYF
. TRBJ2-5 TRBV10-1 CASSDTHLGTQYF
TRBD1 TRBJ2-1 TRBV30 CAWSEGTGFVDEQFF
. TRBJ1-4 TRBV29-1 CSAAGGGIEKLFF
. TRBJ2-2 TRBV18 CASSLRQGRDTGELFF
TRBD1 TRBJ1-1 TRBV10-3 CAISASTGPMNTEAFF
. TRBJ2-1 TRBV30 CAWSAQRTPSSYNEQFF
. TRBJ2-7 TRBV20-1 CSAHERRTLYEQYF
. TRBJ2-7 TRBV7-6 CASSLEAEIYEQYF
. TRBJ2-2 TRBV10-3 CAIKEQAGELFF